Listed below are T cell receptor beta chains from one sample, sequenced in a study of T cell changes during pregnancy in multiple sclerosis. The protocol was immunoSEQ multiplex PCR, while the TCRdb copy is restricted to in-frame clones and leaves out a portion. The table includes more than 75,000 clones, about 93% detected once. This sample comprised peripheral blood, obtained in the first trimester of pregnancy. Receptor source: a female donor with multiple sclerosis, enrolled in a pregnancy study. The CDR3 runs from the conserved cysteine through the conserved F or W. A D gene is named only where the DNA matches it firmly. Clone size is stated in some rows and not others, as once, few, many or a class when expanded.

TRBV15	TRBJ2-1	TRBD2	NA	CATSRDNKLAGSFF	TGTGCCACCAGCAGAGATAATAAACTAGCGGGTTCGTTCTTC
TRBV4-3	TRBJ2-3	TRBD2	NA	CASSQGLAGAEDTQYF	TGCGCCAGCAGCCAAGGGCTAGCGGGGGCCGAGGATACGCAGTATTTT
TRBV18	TRBJ1-1	NA	NA	CASSPSYSNTEAFF	TGTGCCAGCTCACCATCATACAGTAACACTGAAGCTTTCTTT
TRBV2	TRBJ1-6	TRBD1	few	CASSTPGQGNSPLHF	TGTGCCAGCAGTACCCCGGGACAGGGCAATTCACCCCTCCACTTT
TRBV7-2	TRBJ2-2	NA	NA	CASSLMGPSGELFF	TGTGCCAGCAGCTTAATGGGGCCGTCCGGGGAGCTGTTTTTT
TRBV7-9	TRBJ2-3	NA	NA	CASSLVAAGTDTQYF	TGTGCCAGCAGCTTAGTAGCGGCTGGCACAGATACGCAGTATTTT
TRBV27	TRBJ1-5	NA	NA	CASSSREGQPQHF	TGTGCCAGCAGTTCCAGGGAAGGACAGCCCCAGCATTTT
TRBV7-7	TRBJ2-7	TRBD1	NA	CASSLGQGVTYEQYF	TGTGCCAGCAGCTTGGGACAGGGAGTAACCTACGAGCAGTACTTC
TRBV7-8	TRBJ1-2	TRBD1	NA	CASSLDRGGGYTF	TGTGCCAGCAGCTTAGACAGGGGTGGTGGCTACACCTTC
TRBV4-1	TRBJ1-2	NA	NA	CASSLREANYGYTF	TGCGCCAGCAGCCTCAGGGAAGCTAACTATGGCTACACCTTC
TRBV6-6	TRBJ2-7	TRBD1	NA	CASSWTQGVVPYEQYF	TGTGCCAGCAGTTGGACCCAGGGGGTTGTTCCCTACGAGCAGTACTTC
TRBV11-2	TRBJ2-1	TRBD2	NA	CASSWTSESYNEQFF	TGTGCCAGCAGTTGGACTAGCGAGTCCTACAATGAGCAGTTCTTC
TRBV2	TRBJ2-7	NA	NA	CASSYPRGGRLYEQYF	TGTGCCAGCAGTTACCCCAGGGGTGGACGCCTGTACGAGCAGTACTTC
TRBV7-9	TRBJ2-1	NA	NA	CASSTTMGGYNEQFF	TGTGCCAGCAGCACAACAATGGGGGGCTACAATGAGCAGTTCTTC
TRBV27	TRBJ1-6	TRBD1	NA	CASSRKGQGGSPLHF	TGTGCCAGCAGCCGAAAGGGACAGGGTGGGTCACCCCTCCACTTT
TRBV7-3	TRBJ2-2	NA	NA	CASSLQRSTNTGELFF	TGTGCCAGCAGCCTTCAGCGGAGTACGAACACCGGGGAGCTGTTTTTT
TRBV18	TRBJ2-1	NA	once	CASSPPGFNSRNEQFF	TGTGCCAGCTCACCACCGGGCTTTAACTCCAGGAATGAGCAGTTCTTC
TRBV29-1	TRBJ2-3	TRBD1	NA	CSVDRGQGRDTQYF	TGCAGCGTTGATCGGGGACAGGGTAGGGATACGCAGTATTTT
TRBV11-2	TRBJ2-1	TRBD2	NA	CASSSTSGRVNEQFF	TGTGCCAGCAGCTCAACTAGCGGGAGGGTCAATGAGCAGTTCTTC
TRBV7-2	TRBJ1-5	NA	NA	CASSSRGRRNQPQHF	TGTGCCAGCAGCTCCCGAGGCCGTCGGAATCAGCCCCAGCATTTT
TRBV28	TRBJ2-1	TRBD1	NA	CASRETGGGYLGQFF	TGTGCCAGCAGGGAGACAGGGGGCGGTTATTTAGGGCAGTTCTTC
TRBV6-1	TRBJ2-7	TRBD2	once	CAIARGGYEQYF	TGTGCCATCGCCCGGGGGGGCTACGAGCAGTACTTC
TRBV5-1	TRBJ2-1	NA	NA	CASSLGDINNEQFF	TGCGCCAGCAGCTTAGGGGACATAAACAATGAGCAGTTCTTC
TRBV27	TRBJ2-4	NA	NA	CASSPLPIAKNIQYF	TGTGCCAGCAGCCCCCTACCGATAGCCAAAAACATTCAGTACTTC
TRBV6-6	TRBJ2-1	TRBD2	NA	CASSGTGTSGDNEQFF	TGTGCCAGCAGTGGCACCGGGACTAGCGGGGACAATGAGCAGTTCTTC
TRBV6-5	TRBJ2-7	TRBD2	NA	CASSSPTSGGFNEQYF	TGTGCCAGCAGTTCCCCGACTAGCGGGGGGTTTAACGAGCAGTACTTC
TRBV9	TRBJ2-1	NA	NA	CASSVATTFGDNEQFF	TGTGCCAGCAGCGTAGCTACTACATTCGGGGACAATGAGCAGTTCTTC
TRBV7-9	TRBJ1-1	NA	NA	CASSSSVSTEAFF	TGTGCCAGCAGCTCCTCCGTCTCCACTGAAGCTTTCTTT
TRBV29-1	TRBJ1-2	TRBD1	NA	CSVSNRQGEMAFGGYTF	TGCAGCGTATCAAACCGACAGGGCGAAATGGCGTTCGGTGGCTACACCTTC
TRBV5-1	TRBJ2-3	NA	NA	CASRLGDYGSTDTQYF	TGCGCCAGCAGGCTTGGAGATTACGGAAGCACAGATACGCAGTATTTT
TRBV5-1	TRBJ2-3	NA	NA	CASSLPPLRATDTQYF	TGCGCCAGCAGCCTACCCCCGCTACGAGCCACAGATACGCAGTATTTT
TRBV7-9	TRBJ2-5	NA	NA	CASSLSRLEETQYF	TGTGCCAGCAGCCTTAGTCGGTTGGAAGAGACCCAGTACTTC
TRBV29-1	TRBJ1-2	NA	NA	CSGLQDPAYGYTF	TGCAGCGGGCTACAGGATCCGGCCTATGGCTACACCTTC
TRBV19	TRBJ1-5	NA	NA	CASSRPDIANQPQHF	TGTGCCAGTAGCCGTCCCGACATTGCTAATCAGCCCCAGCATTTT
TRBV7-3	TRBJ2-1	NA	NA	CASSLGLYNEQFF	TGTGCCAGCAGCTTAGGGCTTTACAATGAGCAGTTCTTC
TRBV2	TRBJ1-2	TRBD1	NA	CASRDRGPGYTF	TGTGCCAGCAGGGACAGGGGGCCTGGCTACACCTTC
TRBV6-5	TRBJ1-2	NA	NA	CASSPLGGNGYTF	TGTGCCAGCAGCCCACTCGGAGGAAATGGCTACACCTTC
TRBV7-2	TRBJ2-1	TRBD1	NA	CASSLFWTGAYNEQFF	TGTGCCAGCAGCTTATTCTGGACAGGGGCCTACAATGAGCAGTTCTTC
TRBV4-1	TRBJ2-2	NA	NA	CASSQEGERRRGGELFF	TGCGCCAGCAGCCAAGAAGGCGAGCGCAGGAGGGGCGGGGAGCTGTTTTTT
TRBV5-4	TRBJ2-7	TRBD2	NA	CASSIQLVPGLAGHYEQYF	TGTGCCAGCAGCATACAGCTAGTCCCGGGACTAGCGGGCCACTACGAGCAGTACTTC
TRBV19	TRBJ2-6	NA	NA	CASSIQGSSSGANVLTF	TGTGCCAGTAGTATCCAGGGTAGTAGCTCTGGGGCCAACGTCCTGACTTTC
TRBV19	TRBJ1-2	NA	NA	CASSIVDSLNYGYTF	TGTGCCAGTAGTATAGTGGACAGCCTTAACTATGGCTACACCTTC
TRBV9	TRBJ2-2	TRBD1	NA	CASSPIYRGLSGELFF	TGTGCCAGCAGCCCCATTTACAGGGGCCTATCCGGGGAGCTGTTTTTT
TRBV29-1	TRBJ2-1	TRBD2	NA	CSVPSGGAGGNEQFF	TGCAGCGTCCCTAGCGGGGGGGCCGGGGGCAATGAGCAGTTCTTC
TRBV7-9	TRBJ2-1	NA	once	CASSLASGFSSYNEQFF	TGTGCCAGCAGCTTAGCGTCAGGATTTTCTTCCTACAATGAGCAGTTCTTC
TRBV5-1	TRBJ1-4	NA	NA	CASSLDPAGGKLFF	TGCGCCAGCAGCTTGGATCCCGCCGGGGGAAAACTGTTTTTT
TRBV7-3	TRBJ2-1	TRBD2	NA	CASSRGGVYNEQFF	TGTGCCAGCAGCCGCGGGGGGGTATACAATGAGCAGTTCTTC
TRBV5-1	TRBJ2-1	TRBD1	NA	CASSLDTGQGSNEQFF	TGCGCCAGCAGCTTGGATACGGGACAGGGAAGCAATGAGCAGTTCTTC
TRBV4-3	TRBJ2-7	TRBD1	NA	CASSPDRSSSYEQYF	TGCGCCAGCAGCCCGGACAGGTCGAGCTCCTACGAGCAGTACTTC
TRBV6-6	TRBJ1-5	NA	NA	CASSYPYQPQHF	TGTGCCAGCAGTTACCCTTATCAGCCCCAGCATTTT
TRBV6-5	TRBJ2-1	NA	NA	CASSTGTIYNEQFF	TGTGCCAGCAGTACCGGGACAATCTACAATGAGCAGTTCTTC
TRBV11-1	TRBJ2-7	NA	NA	CASSPLRDFSYEQYF	TGTGCCAGCAGCCCCCTACGGGATTTCTCCTACGAGCAGTACTTC
TRBV11-2	TRBJ1-1	NA	NA	CASSPLNTEAFF	TGTGCCAGCAGCCCTTTGAACACTGAAGCTTTCTTT
TRBV27	TRBJ1-1	NA	NA	CASRVFSGSNTEAFF	TGTGCCAGCAGAGTTTTTTCGGGGTCGAACACTGAAGCTTTCTTT